This T cell receptor beta chain was found in a study of blood T cell repertoires in COVID-19. Profiled with immunoSEQ multiplex PCR; TCRdb holds only in-frame clones, not every one. The sample has more than 250,000 clones; around 90% are singletons. With 6 bases clipped from V and 5 bases from J, the junction kept 17 bases outside the gene matches. This CDR3 comprises 17 residues. CDR1 and CDR2 (germline): MDHEN, SYDVKM. The sample was PBMCs or T cells enriched from blood (not recorded which). The receptor was isolated from a woman between 35 and 50 years old who had recovered from COVID-19. The chain recombines TRBV28 with TRBJ2-7, with 9 bases aligning to TRBD2. Here the CDR3 DNA reads TGTGCCAGCAGGCGAACCGGGACTAGCTCTCGAGCGGACGAGCAGTACTTC. The encoded protein is CASRRTGTSSRADEQYF.